The 14 T cell receptor beta chains given below trace back to one sample, sequenced in a study of blood T cells in healthy people across ages. A J-beta primer mix and a sample-barcoded 5' primer were used in a second PCR of roughly 7 to 12 cycles. TCRdb called the 5' RACE reads again in MiXCR, with one record for every CDR3 protein. The sample lists 1.2 million to 1.5 million distinct CDR3 sequences, almost 60% occurring once. The sequenced sample consisted of blood. These receptors came from a man between 18 and 35 years old in good health.

Points on this clonotype: One end of the junction is discordant with germline, which a read error may explain. The CDR3 loop reads CGVGKGNEQFF. The CDR3 coding sequence is TGCGGCGTGGGGAAAGGAAATGAGCAGTTCTTC. The chain couples TRBV29-1 to TRBJ2-1; the D is unclear. Germline V gives CDR1 SQVTM, CDR2 ANQGSEA. This CDR3 is 11 amino acids long.

V gene TRBV7-9 combines with J gene TRBJ1-1; D not resolved. Trimming took 4 bases from V and 4 from J, leaving 16 bases between them. CDR1 is SEHNR and CDR2 is FQNEAQ in the germline V gene (reference sequence). CDR3 size: 15 residues. The DNA for the CDR3 is TGTGCCAGCAGCTCCCCCGACCGCCGGCTCACTGAAGCTTTCTTT. It specifies CASSSPDRRLTEAFF.

This clonotype appeared a few times. The chain joins TRBV2 to TRBJ2-7; D gene uncertain. The CDR3 has 13 residues. Trimming removed 7 bases at V and 5 bases at J, with 15 bases between. Germline V lookup: CDR1 SNHLY, CDR2 FYNNEI. The CDR3 reads CASMGSRRHEQYF. The CDR3 region has the DNA TGTGCCAGCATGGGATCTCGGCGTCACGAGCAGTACTTC.

The J gene is TRBJ2-1, the V gene TRBV18, with 11 bases lining up with TRBD2. The ends lost 4 bases at V and 1 base at J; junction bases unmatched: 3. Germline-derived CDR1 and CDR2 are KGHSH and LQKENI. The CDR3 covers 16 residues. The CDR3 nucleotides are TGTGCCAGCTCACGGGGACTAGCGGATTCCTACAATGAGCAGTTCTTC. The encoded protein is CASSRGLADSYNEQFF.

The chain has TRBV4-1 and TRBJ1-4; D uncertain. Trimming left V 0 bases short and J 8 bases short, with 10 bases between. In germline, CDR1 is MGHRA, CDR2 YSYEKL. The CDR3 covers 14 residues. CDR3 sequence reads: CASSQETGNEKLFF. In nucleotides, the CDR3 is TGCGCCAGCAGCCAAGAAACCGGGAACGAAAAACTGTTTTTT.

J is TRBJ2-7 and V is TRBV29-1, with a possible D match to TRBD1 (5 bases). V lost 4 bases to trimming and J lost 3 bases, with 10 bases between them. This CDR3 has 12 residues. Germline CDR1 reads SQVTM; CDR2 reads ANQGSEA. The CDR3 DNA is TGCAGCGTTGCAGGGAAAGGCTACGAGCAGTACTTC. Encoded protein: CSVAGKGYEQYF.

The chain recombines TRBV20-1 with TRBJ1-6; no reliable D call. The CDR3 loop spans 13 amino acids. V was shortened by 5 bases and J by 10 bases, with 15 bases between the two germline ends. Germline values: CDR1 DFQATT, CDR2 SNEGSKA (reference sequence). The CDR3: CSAPGDWRSPLHF. Written as DNA, the CDR3 is TGCAGTGCTCCTGGAGATTGGCGGTCACCCCTCCACTTT.

This chain joins TRBV5-5 and TRBJ1-1; D is unclear. The length of the CDR3 is 13 residues. V shed 9 bases and J shed 0 bases, with 12 bases lying between them. Per the germline V gene, CDR1 is SGHKS and CDR2 is YYEKEE (reference sequence). The DNA for the CDR3 is TGTGCCACCACGTCGGGCCTGAACACTGAAGCTTTCTTT. Encoded protein: CATTSGLNTEAFF.

The V gene is TRBV12-3 or TRBV12-4, the J gene TRBJ2-7; perhaps TRBD1 as D (6 bases). The CDR3 consists of 14 residues. The germline V and J ends were trimmed by 6 bases and 5 bases, with 17 bases remaining between them. The CDR3 nucleotides read TGTGCCAGCAGCAAACTGGACAGCCAGCACGAGCAGTACTTC. This codes for CASSKLDSQHEQYF.

The chain uses TRBV5-1 and TRBJ1-1; a weak D match, TRBD1 (5 bases). CDR3 length: 17 residues. The ends were cut back, 4 bases at V and 3 bases at J, with 22 bases in the middle. Germline V gene sequence: CDR1 SGHRS, CDR2 YFSETQ. The CDR3 DNA is TGCGCCAGCAGCCCCCGGCCTTATAGCGGGGGGGACACTGAAGCTTTCTTT. It yields the protein CASSPRPYSGGDTEAFF.

CDR3 bases: TGCAGCGTTGTATATCTCGGGGAGGGCTACGAGCAGTACTTC. This sequence encodes CSVVYLGEGYEQYF. This chain uses TRBV29-1 with TRBJ2-7; 7 bases line up with TRBD2. This CDR3 is 14 amino acids long. Losses at the gene ends were 4 bases for V and 3 bases for J; bases not matched to a gene: 9. From germline, CDR1 is SQVTM and CDR2 ANQGSEA.

This clonotype was counted only a few times. Written as DNA, the CDR3 is TGTGCCAGCAGTTACTCACTCAGCCCTGGAGGGGAGACCCAGTACTTC. It specifies CASSYSLSPGGETQYF. The chain couples TRBV6-5 to TRBJ2-5; weak D call: TRBD2 (6 bases). Germline CDR1 is MNHEY and CDR2 is SVGAGI. V gave up 0 bases and J gave up 5 bases, with 16 bases separating them. This CDR3 has 16 amino acids.

The J gene is TRBJ1-3, the V gene TRBV29-1; no clear D. The CDR3 sequence is 14 residues long. The germline CDR1 and CDR2 sequences are SQVTM and ANQGSEA. V gave up 2 bases and J gave up 0 bases, with 8 bases separating them. The CDR3 sequence is CSVEPLGSGNTIYF. CDR3 coding DNA: TGCAGCGTTGAACCCCTTGGCTCTGGAAACACCATATATTTT.

The chain carries TRBV6-6 and TRBJ2-1; D is perhaps TRBD2 (6 bases). CDR3 size: 13 residues. Germline CDR1 is MNHNY and CDR2 is SVGAGI (reference sequence). With 2 bases removed from V and 9 bases from J, the gap between germline ends came to 11 bases. CDR3 nucleotides: TGTGCCAGCAGTTACGTGCTGGGGGGTGAGCAGTTCTTC. Translating it yields CASSYVLGGEQFF.